Included here is one TCR beta chain sequence, with context. Sequencing was performed with immunoSEQ multiplex PCR; in TCRdb, only in-frame clones are kept and a portion is missing. The repertoire holds around 71,000 clones, with about 80% as singletons. This entry is derived from a study of blood T cell repertoires in COVID-19. Study in general: The samples span acute and convalescent COVID-19 from the United States, Italy and Spain. Sources were T cells, B-cell-depleted T cells, or PBMCs; the material itself was cDNA or gDNA.

In germline, CDR1 is GTSNPN, CDR2 SVGIG (reference sequence). Trimming removed 0 bases from V and 5 bases from J, with 9 bases in between. The CDR3 spans 13 residues. The TCR comes from a man in his 70s with acute or convalescent COVID-19. The chain carries TRBV30 and TRBJ2-3; D is unresolved. The source material was peripheral blood. The CDR3 protein is CAWSVLPKDTQYF. DNA for the CDR3: TGTGCCTGGAGTGTACTCCCAAAAGATACGCAGTATTTT.